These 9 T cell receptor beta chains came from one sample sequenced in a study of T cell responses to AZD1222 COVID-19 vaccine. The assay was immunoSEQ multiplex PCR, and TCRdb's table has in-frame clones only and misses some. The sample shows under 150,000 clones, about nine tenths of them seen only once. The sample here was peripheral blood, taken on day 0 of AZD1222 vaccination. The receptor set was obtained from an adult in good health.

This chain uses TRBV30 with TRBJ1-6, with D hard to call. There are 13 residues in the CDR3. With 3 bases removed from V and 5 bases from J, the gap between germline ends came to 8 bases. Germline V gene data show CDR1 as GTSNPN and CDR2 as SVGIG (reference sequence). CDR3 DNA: TGTGCCTGGAGCCCCGGGAATAATTCACCCCTCCACTTT. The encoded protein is CAWSPGNNSPLHF.

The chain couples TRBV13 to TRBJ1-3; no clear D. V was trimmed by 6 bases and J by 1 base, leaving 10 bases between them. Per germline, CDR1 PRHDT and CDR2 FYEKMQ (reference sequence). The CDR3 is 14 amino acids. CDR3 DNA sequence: TGTGCCAGCAGGGGCCGGCGTTCTGGAAACACCATATATTTT. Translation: CASRGRRSGNTIYF.

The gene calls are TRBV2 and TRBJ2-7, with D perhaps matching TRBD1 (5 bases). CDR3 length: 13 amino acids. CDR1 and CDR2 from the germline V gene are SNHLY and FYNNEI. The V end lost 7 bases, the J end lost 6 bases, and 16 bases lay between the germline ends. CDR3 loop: CASTRAARFEQYF. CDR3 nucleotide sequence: TGTGCCAGCACCAGGGCCGCTCGGTTCGAGCAGTACTTC.

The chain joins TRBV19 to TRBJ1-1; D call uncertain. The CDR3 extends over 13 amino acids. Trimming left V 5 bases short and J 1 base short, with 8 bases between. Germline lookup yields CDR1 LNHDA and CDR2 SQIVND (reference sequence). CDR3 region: CASSAVSNTEAFF. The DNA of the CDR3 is TGTGCCAGTAGTGCAGTTTCGAACACTGAAGCTTTCTTT.

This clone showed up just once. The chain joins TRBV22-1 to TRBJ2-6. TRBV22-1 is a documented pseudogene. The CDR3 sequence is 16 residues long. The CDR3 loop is CPGRAARTKSGQRPDF. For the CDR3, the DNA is TGTCCTGGGAGGGCTGCGCGAACAAAGTCGGGCCAACGTCCTGACTTC.

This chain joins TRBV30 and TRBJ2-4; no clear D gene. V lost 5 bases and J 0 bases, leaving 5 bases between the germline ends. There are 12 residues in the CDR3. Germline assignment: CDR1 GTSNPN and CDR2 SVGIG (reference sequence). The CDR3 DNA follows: TGTGCCTGGGCCTTAGCCAAAAACATTCAGTACTTC. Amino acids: CAWALAKNIQYF. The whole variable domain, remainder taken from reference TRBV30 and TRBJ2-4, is SQTIHQWPATLVQPVGSPLSLECTVEGTSNPNLYWYRQAAGRGLQLLFYSVGIGQISSEVPQNLSASRPQDRQFILSSKKLLLSDSGFYLCAWALAKNIQYFGAGTRLSVL.

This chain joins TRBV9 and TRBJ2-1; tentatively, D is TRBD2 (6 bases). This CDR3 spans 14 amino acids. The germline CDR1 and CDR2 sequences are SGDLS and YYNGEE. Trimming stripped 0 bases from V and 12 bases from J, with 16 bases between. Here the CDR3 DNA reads TGTGCCAGCAGCGTAGGAGGCGGGTTGGAGGGGCAGTTCTTC. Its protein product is CASSVGGGLEGQFF.

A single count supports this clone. The CDR3 is CASSLYRNTEAFF. The CDR3 bases are TGTGCCAGCAGCTTATACAGGAACACTGAAGCTTTCTTT. The chain employs TRBV7-3 and TRBJ1-1; no clear D. V lost 2 bases and J 1 base, leaving 5 bases between the germline ends. Germline V CDR1 and CDR2: SGHTA, FQGTGA. This CDR3 has 13 amino acids.

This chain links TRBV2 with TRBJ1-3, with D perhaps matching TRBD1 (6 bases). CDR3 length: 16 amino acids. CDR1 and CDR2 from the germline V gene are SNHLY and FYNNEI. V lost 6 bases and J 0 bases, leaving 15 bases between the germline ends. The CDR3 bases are TGTGCCAGCAGCTTGAAGGGGGGGGACTCTGGAAACACCATATATTTT. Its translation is CASSLKGGDSGNTIYF.